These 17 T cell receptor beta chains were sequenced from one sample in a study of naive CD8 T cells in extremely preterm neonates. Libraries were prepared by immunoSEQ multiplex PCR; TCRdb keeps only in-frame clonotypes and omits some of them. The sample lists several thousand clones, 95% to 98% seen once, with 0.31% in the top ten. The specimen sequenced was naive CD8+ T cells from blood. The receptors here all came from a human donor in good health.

DNA of the CDR3: TGCAGCGTTGCCGGTTTCTCCTACAATGAGCAGTTCTTC. It yields the protein CSVAGFSYNEQFF. V and J are TRBV29-1 and TRBJ2-1; no clear D gene. V lost 4 bases and J lost 0, with 7 bases in between. The CDR3 has 13 residues. Looked up from germline, CDR1 is SQVTM and CDR2 is ANQGSEA.

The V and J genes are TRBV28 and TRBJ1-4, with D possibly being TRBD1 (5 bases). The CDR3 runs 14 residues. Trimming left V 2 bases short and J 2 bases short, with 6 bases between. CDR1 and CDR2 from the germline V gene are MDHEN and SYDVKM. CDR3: CASSLGGTNEKLFF. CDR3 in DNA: TGTGCCAGCAGTTTAGGGGGGACTAATGAAAAACTGTTTTTT.

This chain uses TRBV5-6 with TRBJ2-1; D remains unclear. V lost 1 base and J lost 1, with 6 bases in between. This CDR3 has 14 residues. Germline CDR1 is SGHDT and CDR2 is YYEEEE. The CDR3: CASSLISSYNEQFF. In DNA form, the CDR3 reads TGTGCCAGCAGCTTGATCAGTTCCTACAATGAGCAGTTCTTC.

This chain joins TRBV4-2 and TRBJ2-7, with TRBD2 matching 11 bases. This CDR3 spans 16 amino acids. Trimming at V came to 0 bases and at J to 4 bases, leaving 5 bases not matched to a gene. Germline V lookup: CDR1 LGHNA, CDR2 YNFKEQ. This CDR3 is CASSQDPIAGGYEQYF. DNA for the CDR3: TGTGCCAGCAGCCAAGACCCCATAGCGGGAGGGTACGAGCAGTACTTC.

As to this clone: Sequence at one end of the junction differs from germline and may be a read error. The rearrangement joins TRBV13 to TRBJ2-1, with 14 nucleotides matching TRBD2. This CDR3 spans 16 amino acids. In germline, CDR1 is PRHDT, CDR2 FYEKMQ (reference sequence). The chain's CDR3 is CASSQRGLAGDNAQFF. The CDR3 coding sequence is TGTGCCAGCAGCCAACGGGGACTAGCGGGGGACAATGCGCAGTTCTTC.

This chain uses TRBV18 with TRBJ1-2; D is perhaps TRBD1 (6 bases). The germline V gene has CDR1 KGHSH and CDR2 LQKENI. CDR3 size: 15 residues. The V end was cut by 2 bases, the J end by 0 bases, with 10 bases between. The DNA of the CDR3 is TGTGCCAGCTCACCATCGGGACAAGCTAACTATGGCTACACCTTC. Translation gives CASSPSGQANYGYTF.

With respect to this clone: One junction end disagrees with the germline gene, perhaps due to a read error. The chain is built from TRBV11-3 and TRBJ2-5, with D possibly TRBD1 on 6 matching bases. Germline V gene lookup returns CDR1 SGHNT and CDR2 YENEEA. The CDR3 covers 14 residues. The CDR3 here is CASSLGTGQDTQYF. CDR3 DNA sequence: TGTGCCAGCAGCTTAGGTACAGGGCAAGATACCCAGTACTTC. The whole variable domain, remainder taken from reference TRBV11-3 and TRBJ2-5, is EAGVVQSPRYKIIEKKQPVAFWCNPISGHNTLYWYLQNLGQGPELLIRYENEEAVDDSQLPKDRFSAERLKGVDSTLKIQPAELGDSAVYLCASSLGTGQDTQYFGPGTRLLVL.

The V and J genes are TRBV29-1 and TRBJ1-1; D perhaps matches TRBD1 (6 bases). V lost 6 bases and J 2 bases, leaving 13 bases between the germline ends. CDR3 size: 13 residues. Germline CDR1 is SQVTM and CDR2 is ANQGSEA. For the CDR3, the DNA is TGCAGCGTAACTTTACAGGGCAACACTGAAGCTTTCTTT. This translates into CSVTLQGNTEAFF.

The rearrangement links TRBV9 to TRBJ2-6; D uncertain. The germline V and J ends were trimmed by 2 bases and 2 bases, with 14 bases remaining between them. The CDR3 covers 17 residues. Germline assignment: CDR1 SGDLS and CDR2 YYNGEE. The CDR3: CASSVTLSPTGANVLTF. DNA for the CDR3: TGTGCCAGCAGCGTCACCTTGAGCCCGACTGGGGCCAACGTCCTGACTTTC.

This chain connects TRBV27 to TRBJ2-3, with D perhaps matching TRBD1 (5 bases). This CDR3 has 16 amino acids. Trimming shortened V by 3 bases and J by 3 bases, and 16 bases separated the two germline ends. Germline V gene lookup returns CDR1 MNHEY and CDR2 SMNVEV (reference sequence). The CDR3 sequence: CASSFLTPAGTDTQYF. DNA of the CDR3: TGTGCCAGCAGTTTCCTGACACCCGCAGGGACAGATACGCAGTATTTT.

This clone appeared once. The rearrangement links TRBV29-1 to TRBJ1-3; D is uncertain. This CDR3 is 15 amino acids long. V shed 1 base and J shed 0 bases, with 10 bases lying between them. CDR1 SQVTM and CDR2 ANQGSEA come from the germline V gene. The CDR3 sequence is CSVEARTRSGNTIYF. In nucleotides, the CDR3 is TGCAGCGTTGAAGCCAGAACCCGCTCTGGAAACACCATATATTTT.

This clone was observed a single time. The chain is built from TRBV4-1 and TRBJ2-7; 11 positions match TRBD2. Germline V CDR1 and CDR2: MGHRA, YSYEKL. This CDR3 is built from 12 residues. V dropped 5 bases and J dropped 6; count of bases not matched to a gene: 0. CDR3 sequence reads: CASSGTSGEQYF. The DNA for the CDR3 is TGCGCCAGCAGCGGGACTAGCGGCGAGCAGTACTTC.

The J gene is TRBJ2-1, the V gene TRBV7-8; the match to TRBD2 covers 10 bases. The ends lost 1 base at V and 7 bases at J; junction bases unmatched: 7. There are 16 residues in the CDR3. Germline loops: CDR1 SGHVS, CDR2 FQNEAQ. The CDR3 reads CASSLGGGLAKNEQFF. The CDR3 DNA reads TGTGCCAGCAGCTTAGGGGGGGGACTAGCGAAGAATGAGCAGTTCTTC. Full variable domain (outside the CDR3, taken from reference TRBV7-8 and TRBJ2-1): GAGVSQSPRYKVAKRGQDVALRCDPISGHVSLFWYQQALGQGPEFLTYFQNEAQLDKSGLPSDRFFAERPEGSVSTLKIQRTQQEDSAVYLCASSLGGGLAKNEQFFGPGTRLTVL.

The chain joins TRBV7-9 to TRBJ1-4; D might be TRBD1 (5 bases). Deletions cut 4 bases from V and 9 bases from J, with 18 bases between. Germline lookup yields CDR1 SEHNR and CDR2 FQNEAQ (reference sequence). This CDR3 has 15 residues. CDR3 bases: TGTGCCAGCAGCTCCGCTGTAGGGGCGCAGAAAAAACTGTTTTTT. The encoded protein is CASSSAVGAQKKLFF.

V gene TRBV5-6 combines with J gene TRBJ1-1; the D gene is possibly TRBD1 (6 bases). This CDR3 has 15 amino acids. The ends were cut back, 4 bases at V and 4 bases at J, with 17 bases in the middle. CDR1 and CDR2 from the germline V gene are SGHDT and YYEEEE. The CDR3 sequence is CASSSKYRDGTEAFF. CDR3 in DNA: TGTGCCAGCAGCAGCAAATACAGGGACGGCACTGAAGCTTTCTTT.

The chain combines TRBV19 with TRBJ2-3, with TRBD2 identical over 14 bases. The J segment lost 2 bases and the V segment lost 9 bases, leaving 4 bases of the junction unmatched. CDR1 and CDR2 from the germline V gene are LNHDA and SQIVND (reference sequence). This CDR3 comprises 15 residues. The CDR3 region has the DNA TGTGCCAGCCAGGGACTAGCGGGAGTCACAGATACGCAGTATTTT. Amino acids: CASQGLAGVTDTQYF.

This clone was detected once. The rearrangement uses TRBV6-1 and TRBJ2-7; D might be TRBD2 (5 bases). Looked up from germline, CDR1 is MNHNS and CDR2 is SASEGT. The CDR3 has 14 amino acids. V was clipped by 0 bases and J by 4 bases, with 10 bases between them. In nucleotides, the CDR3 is TGTGCCAGCAGTGAAGCTAGGGAGATGTACGAGCAGTACTTC. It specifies CASSEAREMYEQYF.